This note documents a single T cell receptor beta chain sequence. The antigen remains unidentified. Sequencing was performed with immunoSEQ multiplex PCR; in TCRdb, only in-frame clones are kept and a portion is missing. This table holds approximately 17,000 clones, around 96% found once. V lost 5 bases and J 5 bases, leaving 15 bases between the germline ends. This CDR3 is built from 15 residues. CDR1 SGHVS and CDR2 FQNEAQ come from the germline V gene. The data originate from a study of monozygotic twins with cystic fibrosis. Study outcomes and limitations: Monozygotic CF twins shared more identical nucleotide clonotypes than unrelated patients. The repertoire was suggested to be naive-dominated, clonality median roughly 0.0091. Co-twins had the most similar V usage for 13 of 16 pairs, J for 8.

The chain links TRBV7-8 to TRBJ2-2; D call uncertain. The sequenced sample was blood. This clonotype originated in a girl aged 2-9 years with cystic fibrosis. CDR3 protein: CASSRRAKKTGELFF. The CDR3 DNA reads TGTGCCAGCAGCCGTCGGGCCAAAAAAACCGGGGAGCTGTTTTTT.